Described below is a single T cell receptor beta chain sequence and its context. The antigen is undetermined. The V end was cut by 3 bases, the J end by 6 bases, with 6 bases between. The CDR3 contains 11 residues. Germline CDR1 is DFQATT and CDR2 is SNEGSKA (reference sequence). Assay: immunoSEQ multiplex PCR; the TCRdb copy retains only in-frame clones and omits some. Here the sample spans roughly 150,000 clones, over 65% being singletons. These data belong to a study of cytotoxic CD8 clonotypes in ibrutinib-treated CLL. The overall study: Patient counts were about a dozen relapsed/refractory, some 14 treatment-naive and around 18 IGHV unmutated. Among responders, some 25 were partial and 2 complete; after median approximately six years, roughly 15 stayed remitted and some twelve progressed. Points from the study as a whole: Baseline clonality, above age-matched healthy donor levels, tracked circulating CD8+ T-cell counts.

The receptor's source is a human donor with chronic lymphocytic leukemia. The sequencing used PBMCs, collected after 12 months of ibrutinib treatment. V is TRBV20-1 and J is TRBJ1-5; no definite D call. CDR3 in DNA: TGCAGTGCTAGGTTCGGTCAGCCCCAGCATTTT. Translation gives CSARFGQPQHF.